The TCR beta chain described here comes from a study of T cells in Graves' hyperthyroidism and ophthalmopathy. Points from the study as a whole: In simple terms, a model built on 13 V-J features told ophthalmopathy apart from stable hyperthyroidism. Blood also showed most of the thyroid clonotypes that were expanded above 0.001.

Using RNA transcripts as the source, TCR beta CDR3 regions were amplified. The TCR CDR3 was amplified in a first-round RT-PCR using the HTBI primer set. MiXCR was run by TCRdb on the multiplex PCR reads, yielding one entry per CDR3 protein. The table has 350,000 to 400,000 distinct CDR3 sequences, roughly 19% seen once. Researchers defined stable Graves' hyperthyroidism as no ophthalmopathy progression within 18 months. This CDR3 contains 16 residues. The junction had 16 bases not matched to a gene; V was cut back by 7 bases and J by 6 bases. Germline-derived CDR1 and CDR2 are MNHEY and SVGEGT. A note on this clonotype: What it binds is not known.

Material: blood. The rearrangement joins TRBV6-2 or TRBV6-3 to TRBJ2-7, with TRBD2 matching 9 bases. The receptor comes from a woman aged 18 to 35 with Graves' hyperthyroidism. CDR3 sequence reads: CASTTSGGRVRAEQYF. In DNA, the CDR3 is TGTGCCAGCACCACCTCCGGCGGGAGGGTCCGGGCCGAGCAGTACTTC.